The rows below give T cell receptor beta chains drawn from one sample of a study of shared clonotypes between healthy human individuals. Sequencing used immunoSEQ multiplex PCR; TCRdb keeps in-frame clones, though not all of them. This sample has approximately 1,000,000 clones, with about four fifths found just once. What was sequenced was memory CD4+ T cells from PBMCs. Receptor source: a man between 18 and 29 years old in good health. Some clones in this sample may be carry-over from other donors' samples. The CDR3 runs from the conserved cysteine through the conserved F or W. Each record gives: clone size, CDR3 length, J gene, D gene, V gene, CDR3 DNA, CDR3 protein. The D gene is left open where the match is weak. Only some rows state a clone size, as once, few, many or a class for expanded clones.

>.|14|TRBJ2-7|.|TRBV29-1
TGCAGCCCCCGGGGAGACACACATTCCTACGAGCAGTACTTC
CSPRGDTHSYEQYF
>.|17|TRBJ2-2|.|TRBV28
TGTGCCAGCAGTTTCCCCGACCGACTGGATTACACCGGGGAGCTGTTTTTT
CASSFPDRLDYTGELFF
>once|11|TRBJ2-5|.|TRBV30
TGTGCCTGGTCGTCTGTGGAGACCCAGTACTTC
CAWSSVETQYF
>.|15|TRBJ1-5|.|TRBV6-1
TGTGCCAGCACCACCATCACAGGGCGCGATCAGCCCCAGCATTTT
CASTTITGRDQPQHF
>.|19|TRBJ2-2|TRBD2|TRBV14
TGTGCCAGCAGCCCGGGACTAGCGGAGAAGATATGGCGCACCGGGGAGCTGTTTTTT
CASSPGLAEKIWRTGELFF
>.|13|TRBJ2-2|.|TRBV7-2
TGTGCCAGCAGCCAGAACGGGCCCGGGGAGCTGTTTTTT
CASSQNGPGELFF
>.|13|TRBJ1-1|.|TRBV2
TGTGCCAGCAGCGCCGACAGGAACACTGAAGCTTTCTTT
CASSADRNTEAFF
>.|16|TRBJ2-5|TRBD2|TRBV30
TGTGCCTGGAGTGTGGGACTAGCGGGAGGGCAAGAGACCCAGTACTTC
CAWSVGLAGGQETQYF
>.|12|TRBJ1-2|TRBD1|TRBV30
TGTGCCTGGAGTCCGGGGACAGGCCGCTACACCTTC
CAWSPGTGRYTF
>.|12|TRBJ1-5|.|TRBV28
TGTGCCAGCAGTCAGCTAAATCAGCCCCAGCATTTT
CASSQLNQPQHF
>.|15|TRBJ2-6|.|TRBV5-1
TGCGCCAGCAGCTTGCTGCACTCTGGGGCCAACGTCCTGACTTTC
CASSLLHSGANVLTF
>.|14|TRBJ2-7|TRBD2|TRBV18
TGTGCCAGCGTGGGACTAGCGGGAGACGTAGAGCAGTACTTC
CASVGLAGDVEQYF
>.|12|TRBJ1-2|.|TRBV7-9
TGTGCCAGCAGCCATGGGGTCGGGGGCTACACCTTC
CASSHGVGGYTF
>few|15|TRBJ2-1|.|TRBV7-2
TGTGCCAGCAGCTTAGGGCAGGGAGGCTACAATGAGCAGTTCTTC
CASSLGQGGYNEQFF
>few|13|TRBJ1-1|.|TRBV21-1
TGTGCCAGCAGCAAAACCGGGACAGCTGAAGCTTTCTTT
CASSKTGTAEAFF
>.|16|TRBJ2-7|.|TRBV5-1
TGCGCCAGCAGCGCGGGGTCGACGCGGGTCTCCAGCGAGCAGTACTTC
CASSAGSTRVSSEQYF
>.|16|TRBJ2-5|TRBD2|TRBV7-9
TGTGCCAGCAGCTCCCCCCCGGGGGGATTACAAGAGACCCAGTACTTC
CASSSPPGGLQETQYF
>.|15|TRBJ2-3|.|TRBV5-1
TGCGCCAGCAGCTTGGGTGCGCCTAGCACAGATACGCAGTATTTT
CASSLGAPSTDTQYF
>.|15|TRBJ1-1|.|TRBV7-6
TGTGCCAGCAGCTTACAGGGGATTGGGAACACTGAAGCTTTCTTT
CASSLQGIGNTEAFF
>.|14|TRBJ1-1|.|TRBV7-8
TGTGCCAGCAGACCTGGAACAGGGAGTACTGAAGCTTTCTTT
CASRPGTGSTEAFF
>.|15|TRBJ2-3|.|TRBV29-1
TGCAGCGTGGGACTGTCCAAGCCTGGCACAGATACGCAGTATTTT
CSVGLSKPGTDTQYF
>.|15|TRBJ2-3|.|TRBV5-1
TGCGCCAGCAGATGGGGCCCGGAGGCCGCTGATACGCAGTATTTT
CASRWGPEAADTQYF
>.|14|TRBJ2-1|.|TRBV2
TGTGCCAGCAGACCGGGACTTCCCGGTAATGAGCAGTTCTTC
CASRPGLPGNEQFF
>.|14|TRBJ2-1|.|TRBV6-6
TGTGCCAGCAGCTGGGACCGTTTAGACAATGAGCAGTTCTTC
CASSWDRLDNEQFF
>few|12|TRBJ2-2|.|TRBV6-5
TGTGCCAGCAATTCCGGGGCCGGGGAGCTGTTTTTT
CASNSGAGELFF
>.|15|TRBJ1-1|.|TRBV7-2
TGTGCCAGCAGCTTTGTCGGACCGAAACTGATCAAAGCTTTCTTT
CASSFVGPKLIKAFF
>.|14|TRBJ2-4|.|TRBV28
TGTGCCAGCAGTTTGAGCCAGGGCAAAAACATTCAGTACTTC
CASSLSQGKNIQYF
>.|19|TRBJ2-1|TRBD2|TRBV4-1
TGCGCCAGCAGCCAAAGGACTTTCGGGTTTAGCGGGACCCACAATGAGCAGTTCTTC
CASSQRTFGFSGTHNEQFF
>once|16|TRBJ2-5|.|TRBV7-6
TGTGCCAGCAGCTTACGTCCGTCGGCGGGGCAAGAGACCCAGTACTTC
CASSLRPSAGQETQYF
>.|14|TRBJ2-3|.|TRBV28
TGTGCCAGCATTTGGGGTTCTAGCACAGATACGCAGTATTTT
CASIWGSSTDTQYF
>.|17|TRBJ2-2|TRBD2|TRBV7-2
TGTGCCAGCAGCCCCCGTTCGATAGCGGGAGCAGGCGGGGAGCTGTTTTTT
CASSPRSIAGAGGELFF
>.|15|TRBJ1-4|TRBD1|TRBV7-8
TGTGCCAGCAGCTGGGGACAGGCAACTAATGAAAAACTGTTTTTT
CASSWGQATNEKLFF
>.|12|TRBJ1-1|.|TRBV2
TGTGCCACCAGGGGTTTTAACACTGAAGCTTTCTTT
CATRGFNTEAFF
>few|14|TRBJ2-7|.|TRBV27
TGTGCCAGCAGTTTGGTCCCCCACGGGTCCGAGCAGTACTTC
CASSLVPHGSEQYF
>.|15|TRBJ2-1|.|TRBV5-6
TGTGCCAGCAGCGGCCGTGGAGGGGCGTATAATGAGCAGTTCTTC
CASSGRGGAYNEQFF
>.|14|TRBJ2-3|TRBD1|TRBV29-1
TGCAGCGTTGCGGTAGGGGGCCGGGGAGATACGCAGTATTTT
CSVAVGGRGDTQYF
>.|15|TRBJ2-3|TRBD1|TRBV6-5
TGTGCCAGCACCTTCCAAGGGGGACAGGCCGATACGCAGTATTTT
CASTFQGGQADTQYF
>.|14|TRBJ2-1|TRBD1|TRBV9
TGTGCCAGCAGCCAGAGGACAGGGGACAATGAGCAGTTCTTC
CASSQRTGDNEQFF
>.|11|TRBJ2-5|.|TRBV6-5
TGTGCCAGCACCACCGCGGAGACCCAGTACTTC
CASTTAETQYF
>.|18|TRBJ2-5|.|TRBV28
TGTGCCAGCAGTTCAGATACGAATAGGATGGGGGCCCGAGAGACCCAGTACTTC
CASSSDTNRMGARETQYF
>.|14|TRBJ2-3|.|TRBV5-1
TGCGCCAGCAGCTTGAGGGTCCCCACAGATACGCAGTATTTT
CASSLRVPTDTQYF
>.|13|TRBJ2-1|TRBD2|TRBV19
TGTGCCAGTAGTATTCGGCGGGAGAATGAGCAGTTCTTC
CASSIRRENEQFF
>.|15|TRBJ1-1|TRBD1|TRBV7-9
TGTGCCAGCAGCCGCCCGGACAGGGTCTTAACTGAAGCTTTCTTT
CASSRPDRVLTEAFF
>.|17|TRBJ1-1|TRBD1|TRBV7-9
TGTGCCAGCAGCTTACGGGACAGGGGGTATTGGGACACTGAAGCTTTCTTT
CASSLRDRGYWDTEAFF
>.|14|TRBJ1-4|.|TRBV5-6
TGTGCCAGCAGCTTGGGAAGGGGGAATGAAAAACTGTTTTTT
CASSLGRGNEKLFF